The 13 T cell receptor beta chains listed next were all sequenced from one sample in a study of T cells after posttransplantation cyclophosphamide. Assay: immunoSEQ multiplex PCR; the TCRdb copy retains only in-frame clones and omits some. Of around 30,000 clones listed, 86% are singletons. The sequencing sample was made of PBMCs. These receptors were taken from a man aged 50 to 60.

The genes are TRBV7-9 and TRBJ2-2; D not certain. The CDR3 sequence is 12 residues long. The V and J ends lost 9 bases and 4 bases respectively, with 9 bases between them. The germline V gene has CDR1 SEHNR and CDR2 FQNEAQ (reference sequence). Here the CDR3 DNA reads TGTGCCAGTGCGCGCGGCACCGGGGAGCTGTTTTTT. Translating gives CASARGTGELFF.

The V and J genes are TRBV19 and TRBJ2-3; 8 bases match TRBD2. The CDR3 length is 15 residues. Trimming removed 1 base from V and 6 bases from J; junction bases left unmatched: 6. Germline-derived CDR1 and CDR2 are LNHDA and SQIVND (reference sequence). The CDR3 loop reads CASSIGSGRSDTQYF. The CDR3, as DNA: TGTGCCAGTAGTATAGGAAGCGGGAGATCCGATACGCAGTATTTT.

V usage is TRBV27 and J usage is TRBJ1-6; no clear D. From germline, CDR1 is MNHEY and CDR2 SMNVEV (reference sequence). CDR3 length: 14 amino acids. V was clipped by 5 bases and J by 5 bases, with 10 bases between them. The CDR3 DNA reads as TGTGCCAGCAGTCGGTCCCTTAATAATTCACCCCTCCACTTT. Translating gives CASSRSLNNSPLHF.

The chain employs TRBV4-1 and TRBJ2-7; a possible D gene is TRBD1 (5 bases). There are 15 residues in the CDR3. V lost 4 bases, J lost 2 bases, and 15 bases lay in between. CDR1 and CDR2 from the germline V gene are MGHRA and YSYEKL. The CDR3 is CASSPGHRFAYEQYF. The CDR3 region has the DNA TGCGCCAGCAGCCCAGGACACCGTTTTGCCTACGAGCAGTACTTC.

CDR3 residues: CASSLQPVKRGTQYF. The DNA of the CDR3 is TGTGCCAGTAGTCTTCAGCCGGTCAAAAGGGGGACCCAGTACTTC. The chain recombines TRBV19 with TRBJ2-5, with D possibly being TRBD1 (5 bases). V dropped 5 bases and J dropped 7 bases, with 20 bases sitting between them. The CDR3 is made up of 15 amino acids. Germline loops: CDR1 LNHDA, CDR2 SQIVND (reference sequence).

This clone was detected a few times. The rearrangement joins TRBV11-2 to TRBJ2-1; the D gene is possibly TRBD2 (6 bases). The V and J ends lost 3 bases and 5 bases respectively, with 14 bases between them. The CDR3 covers 15 residues. The germline V gene has CDR1 SGHAT and CDR2 FQNNGV. CDR3 in DNA: TGTGCCAGCAGCTTGCCGGGCGGGGCTCACAATGAGCAGTTCTTC. Translating it yields CASSLPGGAHNEQFF. The full variable domain, rest sourced from reference TRBV11-2 and TRBJ2-1, is EAGVAQSPRYKIIEKRQSVAFWCNPISGHATLYWYQQILGQGPKLLIQFQNNGVVDDSQLPKDRFSAERLKGVDSTLKIQPAKLEDSAVYLCASSLPGGAHNEQFFGPGTRLTVL.

The genes are TRBV11-3 and TRBJ2-1, with 7 bases fitting TRBD1. Germline CDR1 SGHNT, CDR2 YENEEA. J gave up 7 bases and V 3 bases, and 9 bases lay outside the gene matches. The CDR3 contains 15 residues. CDR3 in amino acids: CASSFVKGALNEQFF. As DNA, the CDR3 is TGTGCCAGCAGCTTCGTGAAGGGGGCTCTGAATGAGCAGTTCTTC.

The rearrangement uses TRBV19 and TRBJ1-5, with a possible D match to TRBD1 (6 bases). The CDR3 has 14 amino acids. The V end lost 7 bases, the J end lost 9 bases, and 19 bases lay between the germline ends. Germline V gene sequence: CDR1 LNHDA, CDR2 SQIVND (reference sequence). The chain's CDR3 is CASTTGRGGGPQHF. In nucleotides, the CDR3 is TGTGCCAGTACCACAGGGAGGGGAGGTGGGCCCCAGCATTTT.

This chain joins TRBV15 and TRBJ1-3; 9 nucleotides line up with TRBD1. In germline, CDR1 is LNHNV, CDR2 YYDKDF (reference sequence). Trimming cost V 3 bases and J 0 bases; bases outside gene matches: 9. The CDR3 totals 18 residues. The chain's CDR3 is CATSRGGTGSTSGNTIYF. Here the CDR3 DNA reads TGTGCCACCAGCAGGGGAGGGACAGGGTCGACCTCTGGAAACACCATATATTTT.

The rearrangement links TRBV2 to TRBJ2-4, with a weak D call TRBD2 (6 bases). This CDR3 comprises 14 residues. With 5 bases removed from V and 7 bases from J, the gap between germline ends came to 15 bases. The germline V gene has CDR1 SNHLY and CDR2 FYNNEI. The CDR3 is CASSKGAGGNIQYF. CDR3 nucleotides: TGTGCCAGCAGTAAAGGGGCTGGGGGGAACATTCAGTACTTC.

Regarding this clone: This same CDR3 is encoded by further DNA sequences in the sample. V and J are TRBV19 and TRBJ1-6; tentative D call: TRBD1 (6 bases). This CDR3 is 15 amino acids long. Per germline, CDR1 LNHDA and CDR2 SQIVND (reference sequence). Trimming removed 5 bases from V and 0 bases from J, with 8 bases in between. CDR3: CASSDRRSYNSPLHF. In DNA form, the CDR3 reads TGTGCCAGTAGTGACAGGCGCTCCTATAATTCACCCCTCCACTTT.

The chain joins TRBV11-3 to TRBJ2-1, with D possibly TRBD1 on 6 matching bases. CDR1 is SGHNT and CDR2 is YENEEA in the germline V gene. This CDR3 comprises 15 residues. V was cut by 7 bases and J by 2 bases, with 15 bases left in between. This chain's CDR3 is CASTKRGTTYNEQFF. For the CDR3, the DNA is TGTGCCAGCACCAAAAGGGGGACGACCTACAATGAGCAGTTCTTC.

J is TRBJ2-1 and V is TRBV12-5; D remains unclear. CDR3 length equals 12 residues. Per the germline V gene, CDR1 is LGHNT and CDR2 is FRNRAP. V lost 3 bases, J lost 8 bases, and 8 bases lay in between. Here the CDR3 DNA reads TGTGCTAGTGGTTTACCACAGTATGAGCAGTTCTTC. Its translation is CASGLPQYEQFF.